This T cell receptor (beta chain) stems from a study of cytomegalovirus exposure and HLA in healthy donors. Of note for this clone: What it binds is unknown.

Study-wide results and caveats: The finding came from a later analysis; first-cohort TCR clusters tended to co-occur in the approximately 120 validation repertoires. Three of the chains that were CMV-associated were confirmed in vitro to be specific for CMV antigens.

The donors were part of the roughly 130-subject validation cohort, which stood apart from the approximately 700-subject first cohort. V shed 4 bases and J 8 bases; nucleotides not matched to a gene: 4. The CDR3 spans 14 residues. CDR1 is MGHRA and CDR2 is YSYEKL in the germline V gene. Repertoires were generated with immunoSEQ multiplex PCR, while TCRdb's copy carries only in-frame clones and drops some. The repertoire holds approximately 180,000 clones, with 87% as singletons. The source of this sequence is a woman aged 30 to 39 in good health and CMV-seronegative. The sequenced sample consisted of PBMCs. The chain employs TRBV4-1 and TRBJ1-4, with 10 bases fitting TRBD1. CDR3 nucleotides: TGCGCCAGCAGCCCGGAGACAGGGGGCGAAAAACTGTTTTTT. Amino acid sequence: CASSPETGGEKLFF.